These 25 T cell receptor beta chains were sequenced from one sample in a study of yellow fever vaccine responses in identical twins (dated 2018 in TCRdb). Receptors were amplified or captured by RT-PCR. The instrument given in TCRdb is Illumina HiSeq 2500. TCRdb reworked the public reads: Q25 trimming with fastp, MiXCR clone assembly, productive beta chains retained. Rows merge per CDR3 protein into single entries with the most common DNA and genes. This sample is represented by around 4,400 distinct CDR3 sequences; roughly 85% of them were singletons. The ten biggest clones cover about 2.1% of the sample. Sequenced material: T cells from blood (PBMCs), unsorted or a sorted subset (not recorded which), taken before or after yellow fever vaccination (not recorded which). These receptors originate from a woman between 18 and 29 years old who received the yellow fever vaccine. Donor details come from another sample of the same person, matched by shared clones.

The chain carries TRBV7-9 and TRBJ1-1, with 9 bases fitting TRBD1. Trimming removed 5 bases from V and 0 bases from J; junction bases left unmatched: 4. The germline gives CDR1 SEHNR, CDR2 FQNEAQ (reference sequence). CDR3 length: 15 amino acids. The CDR3 spells CASSPGDRVNTEAFF. DNA for the CDR3: TGTGCCAGCAGCCCTGGGGACAGGGTGAACACTGAAGCTTTCTTT.

The chain joins TRBV11-1 to TRBJ2-1; D remains ambiguous. Trimming removed 2 bases from V and 10 bases from J, with 9 bases in between. The CDR3 length is 12 residues. The germline V gene encodes CDR1 SGHAT and CDR2 FQDESV (reference sequence). The CDR3, as DNA: TGTGCCAGCAGCTTAAAAAATTCCGAGCAGTTCTTC. Amino acid sequence: CASSLKNSEQFF.

The V call is TRBV20-1, the J call TRBJ1-5, with D maybe TRBD1 (6 bases). Germline V lookup: CDR1 DFQATT, CDR2 SNEGSKA (reference sequence). The V end lost 6 bases, the J end lost 2 bases, and 8 bases lay between the germline ends. The CDR3 length is 12 residues. The CDR3 is CSARTGNQPQHF. In DNA, the CDR3 is TGCAGTGCGCGGACAGGCAATCAGCCCCAGCATTTT.

The V call is TRBV9, the J call TRBJ2-3; no reliable D call. This CDR3 contains 15 residues. Trimming stripped 5 bases from V and 8 bases from J, with 21 bases between. Germline V CDR1 and CDR2: SGDLS, YYNGEE. This CDR3 reads CASSAQESVMGTQYF. In DNA, the CDR3 is TGTGCCAGCAGTGCTCAGGAATCAGTAATGGGTACGCAGTATTTT. Full variable domain (outside the CDR3, taken from reference TRBV9 and TRBJ2-3): DSGVTQTPKHLITATGQRVTLRCSPRSGDLSVYWYQQSLDQGLQFLIQYYNGEERAKGNILERFSAQQFPDLHSELNLSSLELGDSALYFCASSAQESVMGTQYFGPGTRLTVL.

The rearrangement uses TRBV13 and TRBJ1-1, with 9 nucleotides matching TRBD1. Losses at the gene ends were 7 bases for V and 0 bases for J; bases not matched to a gene: 9. Per germline, CDR1 PRHDT and CDR2 FYEKMQ (reference sequence). The CDR3 totals 16 residues. The CDR3: CASTFVTGGLNTEAFF. The DNA for the CDR3 is TGTGCCAGCACCTTCGTGACAGGGGGATTGAACACTGAAGCTTTCTTT.

This sequence joins TRBV5-1 and TRBJ2-2, with 7 bases matching TRBD1. J was trimmed by 4 bases and V by 6 bases; bases with no gene match: 12. The CDR3 spans 16 residues. CDR1 and CDR2 (germline): SGHRS, YFSETQ. CDR3 sequence reads: CASTQEHRGGTGELFF. CDR3 coding DNA: TGCGCCAGCACCCAAGAACACAGGGGCGGCACCGGGGAGCTGTTTTTT.

This clonotype was observed once. The rearrangement uses TRBV5-1 and TRBJ2-1, with unresolved D. This CDR3 region has 13 residues. Deletions cut 0 bases from V and 5 bases from J, with 6 bases between. CDR1 and CDR2 (germline): SGHRS, YFSETQ. DNA for the CDR3: TGCGCCAGCAGCTTGGTAGTGGACAATGAGCAGTTCTTC. Translating it yields CASSLVVDNEQFF.

The sample holds one count of this clonotype. The rearrangement links TRBV11-3 to TRBJ2-1, with D possibly TRBD2 on 6 matching bases. Trimming removed 2 bases from V and 10 bases from J, with 12 bases in between. The CDR3 spans 13 residues. Looked up from germline, CDR1 is SGHNT and CDR2 is YENEEA. The CDR3 bases are TGTGCCAGCAGCTTACAGGTAGCGGCAGAGCAGTTCTTC. It encodes CASSLQVAAEQFF.

The chain joins TRBV6-2 or TRBV6-3 to TRBJ2-2; D remains ambiguous. The V gene lost 0 bases and the J gene lost 6 bases, with 14 bases spanning the gap. CDR1 is MNHEY, CDR2 SVGEGT, per germline. The CDR3 sequence is 16 residues long. CDR3 nucleotide sequence: TGTGCCAGCAGTTACTCGAACCTAGTTGCTCCCGGGGAGCTGTTTTTT. Translated: CASSYSNLVAPGELFF.

The V and J genes are TRBV5-1 and TRBJ2-2; 7 nucleotides line up with TRBD1. Germline CDR1 is SGHRS and CDR2 is YFSETQ. V lost 2 bases, J lost 14 bases, and 9 bases stayed unmatched. CDR3 size: 13 residues. In nucleotides, the CDR3 is TGCGCCAGCAGCTTAAACAGGGGCCGCTTACTGTTTTTT. Amino acids: CASSLNRGRLLFF.

The chain uses TRBV29-1 and TRBJ2-1; no clear D gene. With 3 bases removed from V and 10 bases from J, the gap between germline ends came to 7 bases. This CDR3 spans 10 amino acids. Germline V lookup: CDR1 SQVTM, CDR2 ANQGSEA. The CDR3 region is CSVDFPEQFF. The CDR3, as DNA: TGCAGCGTTGATTTCCCCGAGCAGTTCTTC.

This chain uses TRBV3-1 with TRBJ2-7, with D perhaps TRBD2 (6 bases). This CDR3 is 18 amino acids long. V shed 4 bases and J shed 2 bases, with 24 bases lying between them. Germline CDR1 and CDR2: LGHDT and YNNKEL (reference sequence). The CDR3 region is CASSPSASSLTAPYEQYF. The CDR3 nucleotides read TGTGCCAGCAGCCCTAGCGCATCCTCCTTAACGGCCCCCTACGAGCAGTACTTC.

V and J are TRBV10-1 and TRBJ1-1, with 10 nucleotides matching TRBD1. The J segment lost 4 bases and the V segment lost 3 bases, leaving 5 bases of the junction unmatched. Germline CDR1 and CDR2: WNHNN and SYGVQD (reference sequence). The CDR3 covers 15 residues. The CDR3 region is CASSDDGQGVTEAFF. CDR3 nucleotide sequence: TGCGCCAGCAGTGATGACGGACAGGGGGTCACTGAAGCTTTCTTT.

The chain couples TRBV4-1 to TRBJ2-1; perhaps TRBD2 as D (6 bases). Trimming stripped 1 base from V and 8 bases from J, with 12 bases between. Germline V lookup: CDR1 MGHRA, CDR2 YSYEKL. The CDR3 totals 14 residues. The DNA of the CDR3 is TGCGCCAGCAGCCAAGTGGAAGGGGAGGATGAGCAGTTCTTC. Amino acid sequence: CASSQVEGEDEQFF.

The chain is built from TRBV12-3 or TRBV12-4 and TRBJ2-1, with 8 bases lining up with TRBD2. The CDR3 runs to 13 residues. CDR3 sequence: CVSGTRNNNEQFF. The CDR3 DNA reads as TGTGTATCGGGGACTAGAAATAACAATGAGCAGTTCTTC.

The V gene is TRBV11-2, the J gene TRBJ2-7; D is uncertain. V was shortened by 1 base and J by 3 bases, with 1 base between the two germline ends. The CDR3 contains 11 residues. Germline lookup yields CDR1 SGHAT and CDR2 FQNNGV. For the CDR3, the DNA is TGTGCCAGCAGCTTAGTCTACGAGCAGTACTTC. As protein: CASSLVYEQYF.

The chain uses TRBV18 and TRBJ2-1; D is undetermined. This CDR3 is built from 13 residues. V lost 6 bases and J lost 5, with 11 bases in between. The germline V gene has CDR1 KGHSH and CDR2 LQKENI. The CDR3 nucleotides read TGTGCCAGCTCGAGCTGGATTAACAATGAGCAGTTCTTC. Translating it yields CASSSWINNEQFF.

The chain links TRBV4-3 to TRBJ2-7; 7 nucleotides match TRBD1. J lost 2 bases, V lost 1 base, and 5 bases had no gene match. The length of the CDR3 is 15 residues. CDR1 is LGHNA and CDR2 is YSLEER in the germline V gene. CDR3 protein: CASSQAPGQTYEQYF. CDR3 DNA: TGCGCCAGCAGCCAAGCCCCGGGACAGACCTACGAGCAGTACTTC.

V is TRBV3-1 and J is TRBJ1-1; D remains unclear. The germline V and J ends were trimmed by 1 base and 0 bases, with 3 bases remaining between them. The CDR3 loop spans 13 amino acids. Germline V CDR1 and CDR2: LGHDT, YNNKEL (reference sequence). The CDR3 DNA follows: TGTGCCAGCAGCCAAGTCATGAACACTGAAGCTTTCTTT. Amino acids: CASSQVMNTEAFF.

V and J are TRBV5-1 and TRBJ1-1; no clear D gene. Trimming removed 0 bases from V and 5 bases from J, with 11 bases in between. This CDR3 comprises 14 residues. Germline V gene sequence: CDR1 SGHRS, CDR2 YFSETQ. CDR3: CASSLVDPLTEAFF. Written as DNA, the CDR3 is TGCGCCAGCAGCTTGGTAGACCCCTTAACTGAAGCTTTCTTT.

This rearrangement joins TRBV12-3 or TRBV12-4 to TRBJ2-2; 8 bases line up with TRBD1. CDR3 length equals 13 residues. The V gene end was trimmed by 4 bases and the J gene end by 7 bases; junction bases not matched to a gene: 2. The CDR3 DNA follows: TGTGCCAGCAGTTCGACAGGGGTCGGGGAGCTGTTTTTT. As protein: CASSSTGVGELFF.

The chain recombines TRBV4-3 with TRBJ2-1; 7 positions match TRBD1. The CDR3 length is 14 residues. Germline V gives CDR1 LGHNA, CDR2 YSLEER. The V and J ends lost 3 bases and 5 bases, in that order; junction bases with no gene match: 4. CDR3 nucleotides: TGCGCCAGCAGCCATCAGGGGGACCACAATGAGCAGTTCTTC. Amino acids: CASSHQGDHNEQFF.

The chain links TRBV29-1 to TRBJ2-1; TRBD2 aligns across 10 bases. The length of the CDR3 is 16 residues. V dropped 4 bases and J dropped 1; count of bases not matched to a gene: 7. Per germline, CDR1 SQVTM and CDR2 ANQGSEA. The CDR3 region has the DNA TGCAGCGTTGGGGGTCTAGCGGGAGTATCCTACAATGAGCAGTTCTTC. It encodes CSVGGLAGVSYNEQFF.

This CDR3 reads CASSGSGWDEQYF. The CDR3 coding sequence is TGTGCCAGCTCCGGCAGCGGATGGGACGAGCAGTACTTC. The V and J genes are TRBV18 and TRBJ2-7, with D tentatively TRBD2 (5 bases). Trimming pared 6 bases from V and 5 bases from J, leaving 14 bases between. CDR1 is KGHSH, CDR2 LQKENI, per germline. This CDR3 region has 13 residues.

This chain joins TRBV4-1 and TRBJ2-5; D possibly corresponds to TRBD2 (5 bases). V was clipped by 0 bases and J by 4 bases, with 9 bases between them. Germline CDR1 reads MGHRA; CDR2 reads YSYEKL. The CDR3 totals 14 residues. The CDR3 loop reads CASSQDRRGETQYF. CDR3 DNA: TGCGCCAGCAGCCAAGATCGTCGGGGAGAGACCCAGTACTTC.